Sequencing of this T cell receptor (beta chain) was carried out in a study of cytomegalovirus exposure and HLA in healthy donors. Study results and limitations: Reports credit the classifier with highly specific, highly sensitive diagnosis of cytomegalovirus status. The study flagged fewer than 200 TCR beta chains as cytomegalovirus-associated. Being indistinguishable, some V segments were excluded, TRBV6-2 and TRBV6-3 among them.

The germline CDR1 and CDR2 sequences are SGHNT and YYREEE (reference sequence). J was trimmed by 3 bases and V by 4 bases; bases with no gene match: 5. CDR3 size: 14 residues. Use of 60 Vbeta and 13 Jbeta primers characterized the PCR. Sequencing used immunoSEQ multiplex PCR; TCRdb keeps in-frame clones, though not all of them. Here the sample spans 150,000 to 200,000 clones, roughly 78% being singletons. As regards this clone: Its specificity is not known.

Each of the donors was a healthy bone marrow donor. The V call is TRBV5-4, the J call TRBJ2-5; 8 nucleotides line up with TRBD1. This clonotype was obtained from a woman between 25 and 40 years old in good health and CMV-seropositive. The specimen sequenced was PBMCs. The CDR3: CASSTMDREETQYF. The CDR3 DNA reads as TGTGCCAGCAGCACCATGGACAGGGAAGAGACCCAGTACTTC.